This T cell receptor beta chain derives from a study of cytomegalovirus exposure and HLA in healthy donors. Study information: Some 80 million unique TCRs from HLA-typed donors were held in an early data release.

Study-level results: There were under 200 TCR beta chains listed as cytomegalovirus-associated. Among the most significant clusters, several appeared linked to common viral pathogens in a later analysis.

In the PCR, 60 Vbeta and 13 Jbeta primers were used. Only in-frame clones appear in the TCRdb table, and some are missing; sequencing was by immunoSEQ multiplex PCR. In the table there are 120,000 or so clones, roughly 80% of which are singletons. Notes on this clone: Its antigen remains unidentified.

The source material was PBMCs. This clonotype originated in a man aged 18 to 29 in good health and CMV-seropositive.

CDR3 nucleotide sequence: TGTGCCAGCAGTTTTTCTGACGGCCCGGGGGGGGTCTTGGAGCAGTTCTTC. Its translation: CASSFSDGPGGVLEQFF. The V gene is TRBV28, the J gene TRBJ2-1; TRBD2 agrees at 8 bases. J lost 10 bases, V lost 3 bases, and 17 bases had no gene match. The CDR3 contains 17 residues. Germline V lookup: CDR1 MDHEN, CDR2 SYDVKM.